Presented here are 26 T cell receptor beta chains from one specimen sequenced in a study of blood T cell repertoires in COVID-19. The repertoire was sequenced with immunoSEQ multiplex PCR; TCRdb's copy has only in-frame clones and lacks some. Among 470,000 or so clones listed, approximately 83% were seen once. Input material: peripheral blood. The receptors originated from a human donor in a cohort sampled during active COVID-19.

V is TRBV2 and J is TRBJ2-1; D gene uncertain. Germline V gene lookup returns CDR1 SNHLY and CDR2 FYNNEI. The CDR3 is 13 amino acids. V was shortened by 7 bases and J by 4 bases, with 11 bases between the two germline ends. CDR3 loop: CASILDGYNEQFF. CDR3 nucleotide sequence: TGTGCCAGCATCCTCGACGGGTACAATGAGCAGTTCTTC.

V gene TRBV7-8 combines with J gene TRBJ1-5; the D gene is possibly TRBD1 (5 bases). The CDR3 is 14 amino acids. V was clipped by 5 bases and J by 2 bases, with 10 bases between them. The germline V gene has CDR1 SGHVS and CDR2 FQNEAQ. The CDR3 nucleotides read TGTGCCAGCAGCCGCGGGGGAGGCAATCAGCCCCAGCATTTT. Its translation is CASSRGGGNQPQHF.

This clone showed up just once. The chain recombines TRBV7-2 with TRBJ1-5; D not resolved. Looked up from germline, CDR1 is SGHTA and CDR2 is FQGNSA. The CDR3 spans 13 residues. V lost 1 base, J lost 9 bases, and 10 bases lay in between. Written as DNA, the CDR3 is TGTGCCAGCAGCTTAGGGAGGGTTCGGCCCCAGCATTTT. Encoded protein: CASSLGRVRPQHF.

The J gene is TRBJ2-7, the V gene TRBV7-9; 7 bases map to TRBD1. Germline V gene data show CDR1 as SEHNR and CDR2 as FQNEAQ (reference sequence). The CDR3 covers 15 residues. Trimming at V came to 2 bases and at J to 6 bases, leaving 10 bases not matched to a gene. The CDR3 DNA follows: TGTGCCAGCAGCTTAACAGGACAGGACCCCTCCGAGCAGTACTTC. It codes for CASSLTGQDPSEQYF. Drawing the rest from reference TRBV7-9 and TRBJ2-7, the complete variable domain is DTGVSQNPRHKITKRGQNVTFRCDPISEHNRLYWYRQTLGQGPEFLTYFQNEAQLEKSRLLSDRFSAERPKGSFSTLEIQRTEQGDSAMYLCASSLTGQDPSEQYFGPGTRLTVT.

The chain uses TRBV28 and TRBJ2-7; TRBD2 agrees at 10 bases. The CDR3 extends over 15 amino acids. Germline CDR1 is MDHEN and CDR2 is SYDVKM. V trimming: 5 bases; J trimming: 0 bases; junction bases outside the gene matches: 4. The CDR3, as DNA: TGTGCCAGCAGTCAACTAGCGGGAAGCTCCTACGAGCAGTACTTC. It translates to CASSQLAGSSYEQYF.

V gene TRBV11-3 combines with J gene TRBJ2-1; 7 bases match TRBD2. V lost 1 base, J lost 4 bases, and 4 bases stayed unmatched. CDR3 size: 15 residues. The germline V gene has CDR1 SGHNT and CDR2 YENEEA. Here the CDR3 DNA reads TGTGCCAGCAGCTTAGCGGGAGGTGAATACAATGAGCAGTTCTTC. Encoded protein: CASSLAGGEYNEQFF.

This clone has just one count. The chain uses TRBV27 and TRBJ2-7; 8 positions agree with TRBD2. V shed 5 bases, J shed 3 bases, and the junction held 6 bases outside the gene matches. This CDR3 has 14 amino acids. Germline V CDR1 and CDR2: MNHEY, SMNVEV (reference sequence). CDR3 bases: TGTGCCAGCAGTGAAGCGGGAGTGGTCTACGAGCAGTACTTC. Encoded protein: CASSEAGVVYEQYF.

The chain recombines TRBV12-3 or TRBV12-4 with TRBJ2-1, with 9 bases that match TRBD1. V gave up 6 bases and J gave up 6 bases; unmatched junction bases: 3. The CDR3 is made up of 13 amino acids. CDR3 residues: CASRRQGVNEQFF. As DNA, the CDR3 is TGTGCCAGCAGAAGACAGGGGGTCAATGAGCAGTTCTTC.

The gene calls are TRBV6-5 and TRBJ1-3, with D uncertain. This CDR3 region has 15 residues. V was shortened by 2 bases and J by 0 bases, with 8 bases between the two germline ends. The germline V gene has CDR1 MNHEY and CDR2 SVGAGI. This CDR3 is CASSYLPRSGNTIYF. The DNA of the CDR3 is TGTGCCAGCAGTTACCTGCCGCGCTCTGGAAACACCATATATTTT.

This chain connects TRBV28 to TRBJ1-2; 8 nucleotides agree with TRBD1. The CDR3 contains 18 residues. Germline V lookup: CDR1 MDHEN, CDR2 SYDVKM. Trimming removed 7 bases from V and 6 bases from J; junction bases left unmatched: 22. The CDR3 nucleotides are TGTGCCAGCACCTCCACTCGGGACATCTCAGGGGGCTCTAATGGCTACACCTTC. Protein sequence: CASTSTRDISGGSNGYTF.

A few counts support this clone. V is TRBV11-2 and J is TRBJ2-7; perhaps TRBD1 as D (5 bases). CDR1 SGHAT and CDR2 FQNNGV come from the germline V gene. Trimming removed 1 base from V and 0 bases from J, with 7 bases in between. The CDR3 covers 14 residues. The CDR3 DNA is TGTGCCAGCAGCTTAGGACAGAGCTCCTACGAGCAGTACTTC. Amino acid sequence: CASSLGQSSYEQYF.

Only a few counts were recorded for this clone. V usage is TRBV5-1 and J usage is TRBJ1-5, with 8 bases lining up with TRBD1. This CDR3 is 14 amino acids long. The germline gives CDR1 SGHRS, CDR2 YFSETQ. Germline trimming cut 7 bases from V and 0 bases from J; bases unmatched to any gene: 3. The chain's CDR3 is CASYRGYSNQPQHF. The CDR3 coding sequence is TGCGCCAGCTACAGGGGGTATAGCAATCAGCCCCAGCATTTT.

This clone was observed a few times. This chain joins TRBV18 and TRBJ1-3, with 8 positions matching TRBD1. Trimming took 5 bases from V and 0 from J; bases not matched to a gene: 6. Germline CDR1 and CDR2: KGHSH and LQKENI. The CDR3 loop spans 16 amino acids. The CDR3 sequence is CASSSGQALSGNTIYF. For the CDR3, the DNA is TGTGCCAGCTCATCGGGACAGGCCCTCTCTGGAAACACCATATATTTT.

This clone has just a few counts. V usage is TRBV6-1 and J usage is TRBJ2-7; possibly TRBD1 for D (5 bases). V was pared by 1 base and J by 0 bases, with 7 bases between. The CDR3 is 14 residues long. CDR1 and CDR2 from the germline V gene are MNHNS and SASEGT. This chain's CDR3 is CASSEDRSSYEQYF. CDR3 DNA: TGTGCCAGCAGTGAAGACAGGAGCTCCTACGAGCAGTACTTC.

The count of this clone is one. The genes are TRBV2 and TRBJ2-1; 10 bases map to TRBD1. The V segment lost 7 bases and the J segment 3 bases; nucleotides outside the gene matches: 6. The CDR3 is 15 amino acids. CDR1 SNHLY and CDR2 FYNNEI come from the germline V gene. The CDR3 coding sequence is TGTGCCAGCACCCAGGGACAGGGGCTCTACAATGAGCAGTTCTTC. Translated, it gives CASTQGQGLYNEQFF.

The chain joins TRBV2 to TRBJ2-6, with 7 positions matching TRBD1. Trimming at V came to 6 bases and at J to 4 bases, leaving 9 bases not matched to a gene. The germline gives CDR1 SNHLY, CDR2 FYNNEI. The CDR3 totals 16 residues. CDR3 sequence: CASRRDSLGGANVLTF. CDR3 nucleotide sequence: TGTGCCAGCAGGAGGGACAGCCTTGGAGGGGCCAACGTCCTGACTTTC.

This clone was picked up one time. This sequence joins TRBV6-2 or TRBV6-3 and TRBJ1-1; D unresolved. This CDR3 spans 14 amino acids. Germline values: CDR1 MNHEY, CDR2 SVGEGT. The germline V and J ends were trimmed by 3 bases and 2 bases, with 10 bases remaining between them. The CDR3 sequence is CASSYEALNTEAFF. The CDR3 coding sequence is TGTGCCAGCAGTTATGAGGCACTCAACACTGAAGCTTTCTTT.

The chain combines TRBV11-3 with TRBJ2-7; D is possibly TRBD2 (6 bases). The CDR3 has 14 residues. V lost 5 bases and J 6 bases, leaving 17 bases between the germline ends. Germline CDR1 is SGHNT and CDR2 is YENEEA. The CDR3 DNA follows: TGTGCCAGCAGCCCATTCTCCGGGAGCGTCGAGCAGTACTTC. Its translation: CASSPFSGSVEQYF.

CDR3 nucleotide sequence: TGTGCCAGCAGCCGTCAAGGGGTAGGGGGCTACACCTTC. Its protein product is CASSRQGVGGYTF. The chain is built from TRBV3-1 (or the pseudogene TRBV3-2) and TRBJ1-2, with TRBD1 as a possible D gene (5 bases). The V end was cut by 4 bases, the J end by 8 bases, with 14 bases between. CDR3 size: 13 residues. From germline, CDR1 is LGHDT and CDR2 YNNKEL (reference sequence).

The chain joins TRBV5-1 to TRBJ2-7, with 7 bases that match TRBD1. Germline-derived CDR1 and CDR2 are SGHRS and YFSETQ. Trimming removed 5 bases from V and 3 bases from J; junction bases left unmatched: 8. This CDR3 region has 14 residues. CDR3 sequence: CASRPRDSYYEQYF. CDR3 coding DNA: TGCGCCAGCAGACCCCGGGACAGTTACTACGAGCAGTACTTC.

The chain carries TRBV6-4 and TRBJ1-1, with 8 nucleotides matching TRBD1. Germline loops: CDR1 MRHNA, CDR2 SNTAGT. Losses at the gene ends were 4 bases for V and 5 bases for J; bases not matched to a gene: 6. The CDR3 runs to 14 residues. Here the CDR3 reads CASSAGTGGTEAFF. For the CDR3, the DNA is TGTGCCAGCAGTGCTGGAACAGGGGGGACTGAAGCTTTCTTT.

The CDR3 DNA reads TGTGCCAGCAGCGTAGCGGTCGGGGGCGAGCAGTACTTC. This sequence encodes CASSVAVGGEQYF. The chain has TRBV9 and TRBJ2-7, with D perhaps matching TRBD2 (6 bases). Trimming took 0 bases from V and 6 from J, leaving 10 bases between them. CDR3 size: 13 residues. Germline V CDR1 and CDR2: SGDLS, YYNGEE.

The V and J genes are TRBV27 and TRBJ1-5, with 7 bases that match TRBD1. V dropped 6 bases and J dropped 4; count of bases not matched to a gene: 12. Looked up from germline, CDR1 is MNHEY and CDR2 is SMNVEV (reference sequence). This CDR3 has 16 amino acids. This CDR3 reads CASSADRLAGNQPQHF. In DNA, the CDR3 is TGTGCCAGCAGCGCGGACAGGTTAGCGGGAAATCAGCCCCAGCATTTT.

The chain carries TRBV21-1 and TRBJ2-5; no check of the table's D call, TRBD2, against the DNA was made. TRBV21-1 is marked as a pseudogene. There are 15 residues in the CDR3. The CDR3 region is CASSKGLAGEETQYF. DNA of the CDR3: TGTGCCAGCAGCAAAGGGCTAGCGGGGGAAGAGACCCAGTACTTC.

The V and J genes are TRBV15 and TRBJ1-4, with D possibly being TRBD1 (5 bases). CDR3 length equals 16 residues. The germline V gene has CDR1 LNHNV and CDR2 YYDKDF (reference sequence). The ends were cut back, 3 bases at V and 7 bases at J, with 18 bases in the middle. The CDR3 region has the DNA TGTGCCACCAGCAGGGACCTCGTAGGTCAGGGTGAAAAACTGTTTTTT. It specifies CATSRDLVGQGEKLFF.

The chain carries TRBV5-1 and TRBJ2-3; 10 bases map to TRBD2. Germline V gives CDR1 SGHRS, CDR2 YFSETQ. The CDR3 runs 15 residues. V gave up 3 bases and J gave up 5 bases; unmatched junction bases: 6. The CDR3 is CASSSSGSVGDTQYF. The CDR3 DNA follows: TGCGCCAGCAGCTCTAGCGGGAGTGTTGGAGATACGCAGTATTTT.